This T cell receptor beta chain originates from a study of blood T cell repertoires in COVID-19. Clones were read by immunoSEQ multiplex PCR, and TCRdb kept only the in-frame ones, dropping some. Of 35,000 to 45,000 clones listed, roughly 84% are singletons. The CDR3 consists of 17 residues. V dropped 0 bases and J dropped 1 base, with 16 bases sitting between them. Germline assignment: CDR1 LNHNV and CDR2 YYDKDF (reference sequence). The rearrangement joins TRBV15 to TRBJ2-7; no clear D gene. The sample consisted of peripheral blood. The sequence came from a human donor in a cohort sampled during active COVID-19. In nucleotides, the CDR3 is TGTGCCACCAGCAGAGATCCGTTCGAGTCACCTTCCTACGAGCAGTACTTC. Amino acids: CATSRDPFESPSYEQYF.